This T cell receptor (beta chain) was obtained from a study of T-cell reconstitution after alpha-beta-depleted transplantation in children. Preparing the TCRbeta library involved the use of unique molecular identifiers. TCRdb reprocessed the PCR reads with MiXCR, giving one entry per CDR3 protein. The table has around 190,000 distinct CDR3 sequences, roughly 6.6% seen once; the top ten hold just over 5.5%. Germline CDR1 is MDHEN and CDR2 is SYDVKM. The CDR3 is 17 amino acids. The V end was cut by 6 bases, the J end by 4 bases, with 24 bases between. The material sequenced was PBMCs, taken before TCRalphabeta/CD19-depleted stem cell transplant. This TCR derives from a boy under 10 years old with acute lymphoblastic leukemia, due to receive a stem cell transplant. J is TRBJ2-5 and V is TRBV28, with D hard to call. The CDR3 DNA is TGTGCCAGCAGCCCGAGACGTGGCAGTTGGGTCCGAGAGACCCAGTACTTC. It codes for CASSPRRGSWVRETQYF. Full variable domain (missing parts from reference TRBV28 and TRBJ2-5): DVKVTQSSRYLVKRTGEKVFLECVQDMDHENMFWYRQDPGLGLRLIYFSYDVKMKEKGDIPEGYSVSREKKERFSLILESASTNQTSMYLCASSPRRGSWVRETQYFGPGTRLLVL.